This entry concerns a single TCR beta chain. The data belong to a study of cytomegalovirus exposure and HLA in healthy donors. The PCR had 60 Vbeta and 13 Jbeta primers. Sequencing used immunoSEQ multiplex PCR; TCRdb keeps in-frame clones, though not all of them. Found here are approximately 110,000 clones, about three quarters of them singletons; the top ten hold 1.9%. Sequenced: PBMCs. The TCR sequence derives from a man between 50 and 59 years old in good health and CMV-seronegative.

CDR3 nucleotides: TGCGCCAGCAGTTGGGCCCCGTCGGGAGGAGAGACCCAGTACTTC. As protein: CASSWAPSGGETQYF. This chain links TRBV5-1 with TRBJ2-5; TRBD2 agrees at 7 bases. V was clipped by 5 bases and J by 4 bases; unmatched bases: 11. Germline CDR1 reads SGHRS; CDR2 reads YFSETQ. CDR3 length: 15 residues.